This T cell receptor (beta chain) was obtained from a study of T cells in Graves' hyperthyroidism and ophthalmopathy. RNA transcripts provided the source from which TCR beta CDR3 regions were amplified. Initially, a first-round RT-PCR of the TCR CDR3 employed the HTBI primer set. TCRdb re-analysed the multiplex PCR reads in MiXCR, keeping a single row per CDR3 protein. The repertoire holds hundreds of thousands of distinct CDR3 sequences, with about 14% as singletons. A remark on this clonotype: Its antigen is not known.

Study-wide points: Most thyroid-expanded clonotypes above 0.001 were also found in blood.

Sequencing was done on a sample of blood. This receptor was obtained from a man aged 45 to 65 with Graves' ophthalmopathy.

CDR3 nucleotide sequence: TGCAGTGCCAGCAGCGGGGGACTAGCGACCTACAATGAGCAGTTCTTC. This gives the protein CSASSGGLATYNEQFF. This chain joins TRBV20-1 and TRBJ2-1, with 10 bases identical to TRBD2. Germline V gives CDR1 DFQATT, CDR2 SNEGSKA (reference sequence). The CDR3 covers 16 residues. Trimming removed 6 bases from V and 2 bases from J; junction bases left unmatched: 10.